A selection of T cell receptor beta chains follows, all from one sample in a study of regulatory dendritic cells for organ transplantation. Clones were read by immunoSEQ multiplex PCR, and TCRdb kept only the in-frame ones, dropping some. Among 30,000 or so clones, roughly 80% were seen once, and the ten largest hold 0.1%. Sequenced input: naive CD4+ T cells from blood. The receptors originated from a human donor in good health. Each CDR3 is given with its conserved first and last residue. A D gene is named only where the DNA matches it firmly. Not every row has a clone size; where given, it reads once, few, many or a size class.

TRBD1 | TRBJ2-2 | few | TRBV2 | TGTGCCAGCAGTATTCAGGGGGCGAACACCGGGGAGCTGTTTTTT | CASSIQGANTGELFF
TRBD2 | TRBJ2-1 | - | TRBV5-1 | TGCGCCAGCAGCTTGGACCGGGGGGTCTTAAATGAGCAGTTCTTC | CASSLDRGVLNEQFF
- | TRBJ1-5 | - | TRBV9 | TGTGCCAGCAGCCCACGGTCTAGCAATCAGCCCCAGCATTTT | CASSPRSSNQPQHF
- | TRBJ2-5 | - | TRBV20-1 | TGCAGTGCTAGACTAGAAGAGACCCAGTACTTC | CSARLEETQYF
- | TRBJ1-2 | few | TRBV4-1 | TGCGCCAGCAGCCAAGTGACAGGAGATTATGGCTACACCTTC | CASSQVTGDYGYTF
TRBD2 | TRBJ2-1 | - | TRBV11-1 | TGTGCCAGCAGCTCGGGACTAGCGGGGTGGACCCCATCATACAATGAGCAGTTCTTC | CASSSGLAGWTPSYNEQFF
- | TRBJ2-1 | - | TRBV2 | TGTGCCAGCAGTGTGGAGACTCTTTCGCGCAATGAGCAGTTCTTC | CASSVETLSRNEQFF
- | TRBJ2-1 | - | TRBV18 | TGTGCCAGCGACAGTGGCACGTTCAATGAGCAGTTCTTC | CASDSGTFNEQFF
- | TRBJ1-5 | - | TRBV6-6 | TGTGCCAGCAGTTACGCACCAGGGGCCAGTCAGCCCCAGCATTTT | CASSYAPGASQPQHF
TRBD1 | TRBJ1-1 | - | TRBV6-6 | TGTGCCAGCAGTGGACAGGGGGCTGAAGCTTTCTTT | CASSGQGAEAFF
- | TRBJ2-2 | - | TRBV9 | TGTGCCAGCAGCGTGCAGTCGGGGAACACCGGGGAGCTGTTTTTT | CASSVQSGNTGELFF
TRBD2 | TRBJ2-1 | - | TRBV10-3 | TGTGCCACCCGACTAGCGGGCAAATACAATGAGCAGTTCTTC | CATRLAGKYNEQFF
- | TRBJ1-1 | - | TRBV6-5 | TGTGCCAGCAGTTACACAGGGAACACTGAAGCTTTCTTT | CASSYTGNTEAFF
- | TRBJ1-1 | - | TRBV15 | TGTGCCACCAGCAGTTCTCCCCGGACAGACCTGAACACTGAAGCTTTCTTT | CATSSSPRTDLNTEAFF
- | TRBJ1-4 | once | TRBV18 | TGTGCCAGCTCACCACCCGAATCGCAGAGCGACGAAAAACTGTTTTTT | CASSPPESQSDEKLFF
TRBD2 | TRBJ2-3 | - | TRBV7-9 | TGTGCCAGCAGCCTGGGACTATCAGGGACAGATACGCAGTATTTT | CASSLGLSGTDTQYF
TRBD2 | TRBJ2-5 | - | TRBV18 | TGTGCCAGCTCCCTCGGACTAGTCCAAGAGACCCAGTACTTC | CASSLGLVQETQYF
- | TRBJ2-7 | - | TRBV2 | TGTGCCAGCAGGGGCCCTGAGGAGCAGTACTTC | CASRGPEEQYF
- | TRBJ1-1 | - | TRBV5-4 | TGTGCCAGCAGCTTGCCCGGACAGTATCAAGCTTTCTTT | CASSLPGQYQAFF
TRBD1 | TRBJ2-5 | - | TRBV7-2 | TGTGCCAGCAGCTCCGGACAGGGTGGGACCCAGTACTTC | CASSSGQGGTQYF
TRBD2 | TRBJ2-1 | - | TRBV10-3 | TGTGCCATCAGTGAGCGCGGGACTAGCGGGGGATGGAGGAATGAGCAGTTCTTC | CAISERGTSGGWRNEQFF
- | TRBJ1-1 | - | TRBV18 | TGTGCCAGCTCTCCGAAGTCGGGTAACACTGAAGCTTTCTTT | CASSPKSGNTEAFF
TRBD1 | TRBJ2-3 | - | TRBV7-3 | TGTGCCAGCAGCTTACGTGGACAGGGCCCAGATACGCAGTATTTT | CASSLRGQGPDTQYF
- | TRBJ2-3 | - | TRBV11-1 | TGTGCCAGCAGCTTCGGACAGCGCACAGATACGCAGTATTTT | CASSFGQRTDTQYF
- | TRBJ1-5 | - | TRBV9 | TGTGCCAGCAGCTTAAGCGCCAATCAGCCCCAGCATTTT | CASSLSANQPQHF
- | TRBJ2-7 | few | TRBV2 | TGTGCCAGCAGCCCAGGTTACGAGCAGTACTTC | CASSPGYEQYF
TRBD2 | TRBJ2-3 | - | TRBV7-9 | TGTGCCAGCAGCTTAGCGTACTTAGCGGGGACTAGCACAGATACGCAGTATTTT | CASSLAYLAGTSTDTQYF